This T cell receptor beta chain was profiled in a study of T cell responses to AZD1222 COVID-19 vaccine. Germline CDR1 is LGHNA and CDR2 is YSLEER. Trimming took off 0 bases at V and 8 bases at J, with 13 bases between the two ends. This CDR3 has 15 amino acids. Clones were sequenced by immunoSEQ multiplex PCR, and TCRdb holds only the in-frame ones, with some missing. Of 95,000 to 150,000 clones in the sample, approximately 90% were seen once. V usage is TRBV4-3 and J usage is TRBJ1-4, with unresolved D. The material was peripheral blood, obtained on day 0 of AZD1222 vaccination. The sequence came from an adult in good health. The CDR3 sequence is CASSQDLARREKLFF. In nucleotides, the CDR3 is TGCGCCAGCAGCCAAGATTTGGCCCGGCGGGAAAAACTGTTTTTT.